Detailed here is one T cell receptor (beta chain). Its antigen remains undetermined. No much larger clonotype is one base removed from it; base qualities were not supplied. Library generation was performed with 5' RACE. Sequencing relied on an Illumina HiSeq 2500. A second roughly 6 to 12 cycle PCR used a sample-barcoded 5' primer and a J-beta primer mix. Each TCR beta cDNA molecule received a unique molecular identifier from a template-switch 5' adaptor carrying 12 random nucleotides. Each sample yielded at least 2.5 million CDR3-containing paired-end reads. First-strand cDNA synthesis was performed from all RNA using the Mint cDNA synthesis kit, with priming by a TRBC-specific oligonucleotide. After uracil-DNA glycosylase treatment, a first 18-cycle PCR used universal primers M1SS and BC2_uni_R on all cDNA. From the authors' description of their analysis: For normalization, 1 million high-quality reads, each with a distinct molecular identifier, were randomly selected from each sample. Instead of being binned into consensus sequences, reads with shared molecular identifiers were discarded. MiTCR, set to a Q25 quality threshold and the strictest error-elimination algorithm, was used for CDR3 identification, clonotype clustering and error correction. Lower-bound total TCR beta diversity was estimated with a nonparametric unseen species model using Euler transformation. The public reads were run again by TCRdb, first through fastp at Q25 and then through MiXCR, and only productive beta chains were kept. Each record represents a unique CDR3 protein, reported with the most common genes and DNA among its rows. What appears here as the V and J calls and clone size reflects TCRdb's work, not the paper's. The sample table shows 800,000 or so distinct CDR3 sequences, and approximately 59% are seen once. The ten most abundant clones make up about a quarter of the sample.

The sample belongs to a study of blood T cells in healthy people across ages (dated by TCRdb to the mid-2010s). For the wider study: In model experiments, template switching captured roughly one uniquely barcoded TCR beta cDNA molecule for every two T cells. Using deep sequencing normalized with unique cDNA molecular identifiers, the study measured how TCR beta repertoire diversity changes with age. Two additional independent replicas of 1 million unique cDNA reads from the same blood draw were analyzed for two donors (one aged 18 to 30 and one aged 80 or older). To avoid experimental bias, donors of different ages were randomly spread across the sequencing lanes. Donors were grouped into four age groups: young (average 16 years), middle-aged (39), aged (about 60) and long-lived (approximately 81). Overall study outcomes, separate from this receptor: Since profiling was done on bulk unsorted PBMCs, naive and antigen-experienced compartments could not be conclusively compared. Observed TCR beta diversity per million T cells fell roughly linearly with age, and a significant reduction was already apparent by age around 39. Because the CMV infection status of the donors was unknown, age-related changes in expanded clonotypes may potentially have been confounded. The long-lived group showed more naive CD4+ T cells, fewer expanded clones and increased TCR diversity than the aged group, suggesting age selection. Estimates of total diversity based on one million sequenced T cells were regarded as lower bounds and as underestimates. Observed TCR beta diversity correlated strongly with the percentage of naive T cells measured by flow cytometry.

From the cysteine through the phenylalanine, the CDR3 covers 15 amino acids. Kept here is only the CDR3 DNA, which spans 45 bases and is read in frame from base 1. The CDR1 and CDR2 encoded by the germline V gene are SGHTA and FQGTGA. Between the V and J ends, shortened by 5 bases and 5 bases respectively, the junction contains 18 bases. The donors were 40 or so Caucasian individuals from Russia, aged 6 to 90 years, who were systemically healthy. About 9.1 milliliters of peripheral blood were collected from each donor into EDTA-treated Vacutainer tubes. Ficoll-Paque density-gradient centrifugation was used to isolate PBMCs, with at least 6.5 million per sample. Trizol reagent was used to extract total RNA from the PBMCs, yielding at least 6 micrograms per sample. For every donor, flow cytometry on a PBMC aliquot measured the percentage of naive CD45RAhigh/CD27high T cells.

The TCR comes from a man aged 25-45 years in good health. Recombination linked TRBV7-3 to TRBJ2-5; the D gene is unclear. Sequencing was done on a sample of blood. For the CDR3, the sequence is CASSGLPGLEETQYF. The DNA is as follows: TGTGCCAGCAGCGGTCTCCCGGGTCTTGAGGAGACCCAGTACTTC.